This record looks at one T cell receptor (beta chain) sequence and its context. The sample holds a few counts of this clone. This clone's antigen is unknown. No per-base quality is available; no much larger clone lies one base away. As encoded in the germline V gene (reference sequence), CDR1 is MNHNY while CDR2 is SVGAGI. The CDR3 starts with the cysteine, ends with the phenylalanine, and has 14 residues. The only DNA kept is the CDR3, 42 bases in frame from the first base. The junction carries 18 bases between V and J, which are trimmed by 6 bases and 7 bases respectively. This specimen belongs to a study of cytomegalovirus exposure and HLA in healthy donors (dated by TCRdb to 2016 to 2017). Turning to the overall study: In an earlier analysis of approximately 500 of the donors, less than 350 Gb of sequence data and 95 million to 130 million unique TCR beta sequences from approximately 180 million T cells were reported. Across around 400 genotyped donors of the cohort, an average of roughly 250,000 unique TCR beta nucleotide sequences per donor were sequenced, and roughly 18% of those sequences were non-productive. The study profiled the T cell repertoires of 666 subjects by immunosequencing and related them to cytomegalovirus serostatus. HLA typing included class I and class II loci at four-digit resolution. In a later analysis, previously published TCR beta repertoires from several hundred donors were re-analyzed and high-resolution HLA genotyping was added so that TCR occurrence patterns could be studied. Every repertoire in the discovery cohort had been generated on one and the same sequencing platform. An early release that covered more than 550 HLA-typed donors contained around 300 gigabases of sequencing data and tens of millions of unique TCR sequences. Donor age, sex, ethnicity and CMV serostatus were compiled alongside the repertoire data. In the later analysis, no new phenotypic data were used to find candidate immune exposures; instead, reliance was placed on TCR beta sequences and their occurrence across donors. The study aimed to test whether cataloging public T cell receptors could reveal signatures of past pathogen exposure. Of the 398 genotyped donors, roughly 85% fell in the genetic ancestry cluster associated with self-reported Caucasian donors. Besides the first cohort of under 700 subjects, a separate validation cohort made up of over a hundred different subjects was used. In an earlier analysis of roughly 540 of the donors, high-throughput TCR beta sequencing was used to judge whether each TCR beta V gene segment behaved as functional or pseudogenic. Four to six DR-DQ haplotypes were handled as single units for association and clustering because linkage in the cohort was strong. The study combined high-throughput TCR immunosequencing, statistical association of individual TCRs with disease status, and machine learning to predict cytomegalovirus infection status. Genome-wide SNP genotypes for about 60% of the roughly 670 donors were used in a later genetic analysis, which treated that subset as a discovery cohort. Typing coverage varied by locus: roughly 620-640 donors for A, B, C, DRB1 and DQB1; roughly 500 for DQA1; approximately 610 for DPA1; roughly 470 for DPB1.

The cohort comprised some 730 healthy bone marrow donors. At the time of sampling, every cohort member was nominally healthy, though immune exposures that went unrecorded were likely present. The donor tested CMV seropositive, placing the donor among the 289 seropositive members of the cohort. Each donor provided a peripheral blood sample, and peripheral blood mononuclear cells were used for TCR beta sequencing. The Qiagen DNeasy Blood Extraction Kit was used to extract genomic DNA from the blood cell samples. Broader findings and caveats from the paper: Compared with equally common non-associated chains, HLA-associated TCR beta chains in a later analysis were more clonally expanded and had lower generation probabilities. The classifier was reported to diagnose cytomegalovirus status with high specificity and sensitivity in both the original and validation cohorts. A later analysis reported that several top co-occurrence clusters appeared linked to parvovirus B19, influenza, CMV and Epstein-Barr virus. Assigning TCR associations to individual alleles was difficult when HLA alleles, especially DR and DQ, strongly co-occurred. A cluster of highly shared sequence variants was judged likely to be a technical artifact of the sequencing pipeline. It was suggested by the authors that the approach could potentially be generalized to other disease states and immunological phenotypes. The 87-base-pair reads could not distinguish some IMGT-functional V segments, including TRBV6-2 and TRBV6-3, so those segments were excluded. Sequencing depth was assumed to be roughly uniform across donors in the presence/absence analyses, though that assumption may not hold. Correlated functional status among segregating V segments might be attributable to linkage disequilibrium, but an unknown experimental factor could not be ruled out. A later genetic analysis associated a missense DCLRE1C variant with V-gene and J-gene trimming of TCR beta chains, and an independent cohort replicated the association. While some public TCRs were present in many individuals, most TCR sequences turned up only very rarely across donors. In the study, approximately 160 TCR beta chains were listed as associated with cytomegalovirus. A further reported finding was that TCR beta sequences accurately predicted the HLA-A and HLA-B alleles for most subjects in the first cohort. HLA typing was unavailable for some donors at each locus, so association tests used only the typed subset. A later analysis found that TCR association rates varied across HLA loci, with DRB1 alleles showing the most associated TCRs and HLA-C alleles the fewest. A few of the identified cytomegalovirus-associated TCR beta chains were confirmed in vitro to be specific for cytomegalovirus antigens. In a later analysis, most CMV-associated TCR beta chains were found to appear HLA-restricted, with HLA associations seemingly driven largely by CMV exposure. Because counts were too low, seventeen rarely observed V segments, including chromosome 9 orphons, were left out of the earlier analysis of about 500 of the donors. According to a later genetic analysis, donors in an Asian-associated ancestry cluster had fewer N-insertions in productive TCRs than the approximately 630-donor mean. The cohort was sequenced for TCR beta chains only, and without alpha or paired-chain data the features that could be detected were limited. At a false discovery rate of 0.05, a later analysis linked 15,000 to 20,000 TCR beta sequences to specific HLA alleles. In an earlier analysis of several hundred of the donors, most TCR beta V segments were observed in productive rearrangements about 87% or about 30% of the time, broadly matching IMGT annotations. The only immune exposure information available for the cohort was CMV serostatus.

The protocol used for the library was the immunoSEQ multiplex PCR assay. A mixture of 60 forward primers for TCR Vbeta segments and 13 reverse primers for TCR Jbeta segments was used in the multiplex PCR. The CDR3 region of rearranged TCR beta genes was amplified from genomic DNA with a multiplex PCR assay. The amplified TCR beta libraries were sequenced on the Illumina HiSeq System as 87-base-pair reads. Per the source publication's procedure: In a later analysis, some 80 million unique TCR beta chains were counted across the 500 to 700 repertoires, and about 10 million of these chains were shared by at least two donors. To remove PCR and sequencing errors, raw reads were error-corrected and collapsed into unique sequences using a nearest-neighbor algorithm that merged closely related sequences. V, D and J gene segments were assigned by aligning CDR3 sequences to IMGT reference sequences. Each retained sequence needed at least a six-nucleotide match to both a V gene segment and a J gene segment. A rearrangement was called productive if the CDR3 had no stop codons and remained in frame with V and J, and every other rearrangement was called non-productive. Following IMGT convention, CDR3 was defined as the stretch from the second conserved V-encoded cysteine to the conserved J-encoded phenylalanine. Sequences without an unambiguous match to a single V gene segment were excluded from the earlier analysis of almost 600 of the donors. In an earlier analysis of several hundred of the donors, V segments were called functional above 56.7% productive rearrangements and were called segregating when the between-donor standard deviation exceeded 5%. A statistical classification framework was built for diagnosing cytomegalovirus status from the catalog of TCR beta chain sequences. V and J gene assignment, in a later analysis, came from comparing TCR nucleotide sequences with IMGT/GENE-DB human TR gene sequences. In a later analysis, CDR3 sequences and most-parsimonious VDJ recombination scenarios were assigned using the TCRdist pipeline. A later analysis defined each TCR beta chain by its CDR3 amino acid sequence plus V-gene family, and excluded reads lacking a unique V-gene family. To address suspected cross-contamination and a sequencing artifact, a later analysis removed under 600 highly shared, low-generation-probability nucleotide sequences. In a later analysis, a clonal expansion index for each public chain was calculated from normalized within-repertoire ranks of inferred template counts. In a later analysis, generation probabilities were computed using a VDJ recombination model fitted to out-of-frame rearrangements, and the results were checked against IGoR. In a later analysis, TCR-TCR, TCR-HLA and TCR-CMV co-occurrence was scored with hypergeometric tests, and a repertoire-size bias correction was applied to TCR pairs. A later analysis estimated false discovery rates by permuting HLA or CMV assignments 20 times. In a later analysis, co-occurring TCRs were grouped with DBSCAN, and TCRdist sequence similarity was added when clustering was performed within HLA-allele-positive subsets. Co-occurrence clustering excluded repertoires with fewer than 30,000 or more than 120,000 public chains, plus five with anomalous nucleotide sharing. TCRdb took this table from immuneACCESS and kept in-frame rearrangements with V and J called. Such tables lack part of the clones; where checked against another copy, unresolved V genes explain under half of the gap, and the rest is unexplained. Clonal size and the V and J genes are those of that table, whereas D and trimming came from the DNA. The sample has roughly 220,000 clones on record, around 70% of them singletons. Around 2.6% of the sample comes from the top ten.

This clonotype was obtained from a man in his forties in good health and CMV-seropositive. The chain joins TRBV6-6 to TRBJ1-1; a tentative D call is TRBD1 (5 bases match). The sample comprised PBMCs. The DNA sequence is TGTGCCAGCAGGGCGGGACGGGGCGGAGGTGAAGCTTTCTTT. Its protein reads: CASRAGRGGGEAFF.